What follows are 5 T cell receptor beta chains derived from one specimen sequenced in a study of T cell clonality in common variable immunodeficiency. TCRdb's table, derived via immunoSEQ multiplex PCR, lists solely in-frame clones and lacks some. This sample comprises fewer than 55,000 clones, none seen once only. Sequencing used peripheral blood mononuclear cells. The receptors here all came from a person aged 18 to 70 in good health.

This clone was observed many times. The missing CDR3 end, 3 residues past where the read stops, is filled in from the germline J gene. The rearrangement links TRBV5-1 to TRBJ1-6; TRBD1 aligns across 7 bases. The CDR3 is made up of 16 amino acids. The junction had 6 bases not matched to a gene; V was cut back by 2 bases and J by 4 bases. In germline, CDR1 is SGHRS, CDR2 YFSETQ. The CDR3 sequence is CASSFVAGGYNSPLHF. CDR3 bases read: TGCGCCAGCAGCTTCGTGGCAGGGGGGTATAATTCACCC. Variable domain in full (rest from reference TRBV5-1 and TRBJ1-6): KAGVTQTPRYLIKTRGQQVTLSCSPISGHRSVSWYQQTPGQGLQFLFEYFSETQRNKGNFPGRFSGRQFSNSRSEMNVSTLELGDSALYLCASSFVAGGYNSPLHFGNGTRLTVT.

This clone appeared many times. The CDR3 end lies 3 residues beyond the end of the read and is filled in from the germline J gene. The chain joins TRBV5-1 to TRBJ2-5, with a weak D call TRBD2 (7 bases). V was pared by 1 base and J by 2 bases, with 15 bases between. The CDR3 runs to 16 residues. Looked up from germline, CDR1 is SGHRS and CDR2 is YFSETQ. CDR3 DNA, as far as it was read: TGCGCCAGCAGCTTGCGTCAGGGAGGGGGACAAGAGACC. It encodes CASSLRQGGGQET. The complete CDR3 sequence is CASSLRQGGGQETQYF.

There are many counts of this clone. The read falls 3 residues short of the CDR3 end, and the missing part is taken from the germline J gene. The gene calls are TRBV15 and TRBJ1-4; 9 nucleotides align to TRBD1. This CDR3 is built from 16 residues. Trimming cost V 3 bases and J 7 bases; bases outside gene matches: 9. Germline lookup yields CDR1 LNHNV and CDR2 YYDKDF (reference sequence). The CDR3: CATSSGTGRTIEKLFF. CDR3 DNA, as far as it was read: TGTGCCACCAGCAGTGGGACAGGGAGAACCATTGAAAAA.

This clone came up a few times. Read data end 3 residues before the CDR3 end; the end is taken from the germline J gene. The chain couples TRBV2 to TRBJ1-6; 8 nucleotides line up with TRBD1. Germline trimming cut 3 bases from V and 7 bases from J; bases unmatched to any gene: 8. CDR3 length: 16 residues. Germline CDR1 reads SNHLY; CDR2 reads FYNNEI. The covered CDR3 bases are TGTGCCAGCAGTGAGGGAAGGAGACAGGGGAATTCACCC. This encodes CASSEGRRQGNSP. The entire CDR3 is CASSEGRRQGNSPLHF.

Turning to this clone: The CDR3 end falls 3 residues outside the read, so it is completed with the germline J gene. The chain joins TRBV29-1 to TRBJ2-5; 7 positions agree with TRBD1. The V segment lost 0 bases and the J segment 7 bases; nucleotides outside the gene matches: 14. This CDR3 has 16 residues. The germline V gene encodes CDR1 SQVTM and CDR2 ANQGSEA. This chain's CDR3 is CSVEDLQGQPAGTQYF. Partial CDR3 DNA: TGCAGCGTTGAAGACTTGCAGGGACAGCCGGCGGGGACC. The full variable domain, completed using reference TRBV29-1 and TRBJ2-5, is SAVISQKPSRDICQRGTSLTIQCQVDSQVTMMFWYRQQPGQSLTLIATANQGSEATYESGFVIDKFPISRPNLTFSTLTVSNMSPEDSSIYLCSVEDLQGQPAGTQYFGPGTRLLVL.